Listed here are 23 T cell receptor beta chains from one sample, sequenced in a study of cytomegalovirus exposure and HLA in healthy donors. The PCR ran on 60 Vbeta and 13 Jbeta primers. The repertoire was sequenced with immunoSEQ multiplex PCR; TCRdb's copy has only in-frame clones and lacks some. The sample yields tens of thousands of clones, of which the top ten take up 8% to 13%. The specimen sequenced was PBMCs. The source of these receptors is a woman between 45 and 60 years old in good health and CMV-seropositive.

This chain links TRBV28 with TRBJ2-4, with TRBD2 identical over 13 bases. The CDR3 consists of 17 residues. CDR1 is MDHEN, CDR2 SYDVKM, per germline. The J segment lost 2 bases and the V segment lost 4 bases, leaving 5 bases of the junction unmatched. The CDR3 loop reads CASSSSGTSGTKNIQYF. In DNA form, the CDR3 reads TGTGCCAGCAGTTCCTCCGGGACTAGCGGGACCAAAAACATTCAGTACTTC.

V is TRBV19 and J is TRBJ1-2; no reliable D call. This CDR3 contains 14 residues. Germline V lookup: CDR1 LNHDA, CDR2 SQIVND (reference sequence). V lost 3 bases to trimming and J lost 3 bases, with 11 bases between them. CDR3 amino acids: CASSIKGGDYGYTF. In nucleotides, the CDR3 is TGTGCCAGTAGTATCAAGGGAGGTGACTATGGCTACACCTTC.

This chain links TRBV7-9 with TRBJ1-4; 8 bases line up with TRBD1. Trimming removed 0 bases from V and 14 bases from J; junction bases left unmatched: 5. The germline gives CDR1 SEHNR, CDR2 FQNEAQ (reference sequence). The CDR3 consists of 13 residues. CDR3 residues: CASSLAQGARLFF. CDR3 sequence (DNA): TGTGCCAGCAGCTTAGCGCAGGGGGCTCGGCTGTTTTTT.

This sequence joins TRBV4-1 and TRBJ1-1; tentative D call: TRBD1 (5 bases). CDR3 length: 12 amino acids. Deletions cut 4 bases from V and 6 bases from J, with 9 bases between. CDR1 and CDR2 from the germline V gene are MGHRA and YSYEKL. The CDR3 sequence is CASSRPGPEAFF. CDR3 DNA sequence: TGCGCCAGCAGCCGGCCAGGGCCTGAAGCTTTCTTT.

The V gene is TRBV19, the J gene TRBJ2-2, with 13 bases matching TRBD2. Germline loops: CDR1 LNHDA, CDR2 SQIVND (reference sequence). This CDR3 spans 15 amino acids. The junction had 2 bases not matched to a gene; V was cut back by 6 bases and J by 4 bases. The CDR3 nucleotides are TGTGCCAGTAGAAGGACTAGCGGGAGCACCGGGGAGCTGTTTTTT. This codes for CASRRTSGSTGELFF.

The V gene is TRBV10-3, the J gene TRBJ1-4; the D gene is possibly TRBD1 (5 bases). Germline CDR1 is ENHRY and CDR2 is SYGVKD. Trimming pared 9 bases from V and 5 bases from J, leaving 13 bases between. The CDR3 sequence is 13 residues long. The CDR3 DNA sequence: TGTGCCATAAAAGACAGAGAGAATGAAAAACTGTTTTTT. It specifies CAIKDRENEKLFF.

This rearrangement joins TRBV12-5 to TRBJ2-1; weak D call: TRBD2 (6 bases). Trimming left V 6 bases short and J 6 bases short, with 15 bases between. Looked up from germline, CDR1 is LGHNT and CDR2 is FRNRAP. This CDR3 contains 14 residues. The DNA of the CDR3 is TGTGCTAGTGGCCACGAGCTAGCGAGCAATGAGCAGTTCTTC. It specifies CASGHELASNEQFF.

The chain couples TRBV6-5 to TRBJ2-5, with a possible D match to TRBD2 (6 bases). Gene TRBJ2-7 matches the end of the DNA better, so the J call may be wrong. The CDR3 is 12 residues long. Germline V gene lookup returns CDR1 MNHEY and CDR2 SVGAGI. This CDR3 is CASSGGAYEQYF. CDR3 nucleotides: TGTGCCAGCTCCGGAGGGGCCTACGAGCAGTACTTC.

The chain couples TRBV5-6 to TRBJ1-2; D perhaps matches TRBD1 (6 bases). V was shortened by 4 bases and J by 4 bases, with 14 bases between the two germline ends. In germline, CDR1 is SGHDT, CDR2 YYEEEE. CDR3 length equals 14 residues. CDR3 amino acids: CASSPLTGFYGYTF. In nucleotides, the CDR3 is TGTGCCAGCAGCCCCCTAACAGGGTTCTATGGCTACACCTTC.

The chain employs TRBV15 and TRBJ2-1; D is perhaps TRBD1 (6 bases). Germline CDR1 reads LNHNV; CDR2 reads YYDKDF (reference sequence). The CDR3 length is 12 residues. V was trimmed by 1 base and J by 14 bases, leaving 12 bases between them. The chain's CDR3 is CATSRAGGEEFF. CDR3 nucleotide sequence: TGTGCCACCAGCAGAGCTGGGGGCGAGGAGTTCTTC.

In nucleotides, the CDR3 is TGTGCCAGCAGTCGGTTGACTAGCGAGCCCTACGAGCAGTACTTC. Translated, it gives CASSRLTSEPYEQYF. This chain connects TRBV21-1 to TRBJ2-7; TRBD2, the table's D call, was not compared with the DNA. TRBV21-1 counts as a pseudogene. This CDR3 has 15 residues.

The gene calls are TRBV19 and TRBJ1-2; 9 positions match TRBD1. V dropped 4 bases and J dropped 7; count of bases not matched to a gene: 10. Germline loops: CDR1 LNHDA, CDR2 SQIVND (reference sequence). The CDR3 is made up of 15 amino acids. The CDR3 region has the DNA TGTGCCAGTAGTACCGCCGGGACAGGGACTGGTGGCTACACCTTC. It translates to CASSTAGTGTGGYTF.

This chain links TRBV18 with TRBJ1-5; 9 bases line up with TRBD1. Germline CDR1 is KGHSH and CDR2 is LQKENI. Losses at the gene ends were 3 bases for V and 1 base for J; bases not matched to a gene: 4. CDR3 length: 16 amino acids. CDR3 amino acids: CASSPDRGRSNQPQHF. Written as DNA, the CDR3 is TGTGCCAGCTCACCGGACAGGGGTAGGAGCAATCAGCCCCAGCATTTT.

The chain couples TRBV10-2 to TRBJ2-6, with D possibly TRBD1 on 6 matching bases. This CDR3 region has 15 residues. Germline V gene data show CDR1 as WSHSY and CDR2 as SAAADI. V dropped 7 bases and J dropped 4 bases, with 14 bases sitting between them. DNA for the CDR3: TGCGCCAGCAACCCTACAGGGACCGGGGCCAACGTCCTGACTTTC. Its protein product is CASNPTGTGANVLTF.

The rearrangement links TRBV11-2 to TRBJ1-1; D remains unclear. The V and J ends lost 3 bases and 6 bases respectively, with 11 bases between them. From germline, CDR1 is SGHAT and CDR2 FQNNGV. The CDR3 is 13 amino acids. The CDR3 protein is CASSFSTGPEAFF. In DNA, the CDR3 is TGTGCCAGCAGCTTTTCAACCGGTCCTGAAGCTTTCTTT. Drawing the rest from reference TRBV11-2 and TRBJ1-1, the complete variable domain is EAGVAQSPRYKIIEKRQSVAFWCNPISGHATLYWYQQILGQGPKLLIQFQNNGVVDDSQLPKDRFSAERLKGVDSTLKIQPAKLEDSAVYLCASSFSTGPEAFFGQGTRLTVV.

The chain employs TRBV10-3 and TRBJ2-7, with 9 bases lining up with TRBD2. This CDR3 has 15 residues. Trimming took 4 bases from V and 7 from J; bases not matched to a gene: 11. Germline-derived CDR1 and CDR2 are ENHRY and SYGVKD. The CDR3 sequence: CAISVEAGGPGEQYF. Here the CDR3 DNA reads TGTGCCATCAGTGTTGAGGCGGGAGGGCCCGGGGAGCAGTACTTC.

The V call is TRBV4-1, the J call TRBJ1-2, with D perhaps TRBD1 (6 bases). Germline CDR1 is MGHRA and CDR2 is YSYEKL. The CDR3 consists of 15 residues. V dropped 3 bases and J dropped 4 bases, with 15 bases sitting between them. DNA of the CDR3: TGCGCCAGCAGCCAGTCACAGGGACGGAGCTATGGCTACACCTTC. Translating it yields CASSQSQGRSYGYTF.

V is TRBV15 and J is TRBJ1-6; TRBD1 matches 7 bases. This CDR3 has 15 residues. Germline loops: CDR1 LNHNV, CDR2 YYDKDF (reference sequence). V gave up 0 bases and J gave up 13 bases; unmatched junction bases: 9. This CDR3 is CATSRERGPPGPLHF. The CDR3 coding sequence is TGTGCCACCAGCAGAGAAAGGGGGCCTCCGGGGCCCCTCCACTTT.

The chain uses TRBV18 and TRBJ1-5; maybe TRBD1 (5 bases). The length of the CDR3 is 16 residues. CDR1 is KGHSH, CDR2 LQKENI, per germline. V dropped 2 bases and J dropped 2 bases, with 13 bases sitting between them. CDR3 nucleotides: TGTGCCAGCTCACCAAGGCAGGGAGGAGGCAATCAGCCCCAGCATTTT. Translating gives CASSPRQGGGNQPQHF.

The J gene is TRBJ2-5, the V gene TRBV28, with D maybe TRBD1 (5 bases). The germline V gene encodes CDR1 MDHEN and CDR2 SYDVKM. The CDR3 length is 13 residues. With 6 bases removed from V and 4 bases from J, the gap between germline ends came to 12 bases. The CDR3 protein is CASRGTGRETQYF. The CDR3 DNA is TGTGCCAGCAGGGGAACAGGAAGAGAGACCCAGTACTTC.

The rearrangement links TRBV5-6 to TRBJ1-2; perhaps TRBD1 as D (6 bases). Germline-derived CDR1 and CDR2 are SGHDT and YYEEEE. This CDR3 spans 12 amino acids. The ends were cut back, 4 bases at V and 8 bases at J, with 12 bases in the middle. The CDR3: CASSPRRGGYTF. The CDR3 bases are TGTGCCAGCAGCCCCCGCAGGGGAGGCTACACCTTC.

The rearrangement uses TRBV5-6 and TRBJ1-1; D is undetermined. V dropped 4 bases and J dropped 1 base, with 8 bases sitting between them. The CDR3 runs to 13 residues. CDR1 is SGHDT, CDR2 YYEEEE, per germline. The CDR3 sequence is CASSLPPNTEAFF. CDR3 bases: TGTGCCAGCAGCCTTCCCCCGAACACTGAAGCTTTCTTT. Drawing the rest from reference TRBV5-6 and TRBJ1-1, the complete variable domain is DAGVTQSPTHLIKTRGQQVTLRCSPKSGHDTVSWYQQALGQGPQFIFQYYEEEERQRGNFPDRFSGHQFPNYSSELNVNALLLGDSALYLCASSLPPNTEAFFGQGTRLTVV.

The gene calls are TRBV18 and TRBJ2-1, with D perhaps matching TRBD1 (7 bases). Germline V gene lookup returns CDR1 KGHSH and CDR2 LQKENI. V was pared by 5 bases and J by 8 bases, with 13 bases between. This CDR3 has 13 residues. CDR3 amino acids: CASSSQGGDEQFF. The CDR3 nucleotides read TGTGCCAGCTCAAGTCAGGGGGGCGATGAGCAGTTCTTC.